This TCR beta chain originates from a study of CD8+ T cells in alopecia areata. Background on the study: Tofacitinib administration to treated patients was oral, at 5 to 10 mg twice daily.

Treatment here: oral pan-JAK inhibitor, 5-10 mg twice daily. This CDR3 contains 14 residues. Germline-derived CDR1 and CDR2 are SQVTM and ANQGSEA. V trimming: 6 bases; J trimming: 5 bases; junction bases outside the gene matches: 8. TCR sequencing used cDNA made by reverse transcription of extracted RNA. Sequencing was performed with immunoSEQ multiplex PCR; in TCRdb, only in-frame clones are kept and a portion is missing. There are about 190,000 clones in the sample; around three fifths occur only once, and 4% to 4.5% lies in the top ten. This clone was picked up one time. The sample in question was CD4+ T cells sorted from blood, obtained at week 4, from a patient treated with tofacitinib. The genes are TRBV29-1 and TRBJ2-5; 11 nucleotides match TRBD2. The clonotype was recovered from a human donor with alopecia areata. CDR3 residues: CSVARLAGGETQYF. CDR3 nucleotide sequence: TGCAGCGTGGCGCGCCTAGCGGGGGGTGAGACCCAGTACTTC.